This T cell receptor beta chain emerged from a study of a mutant IDH1 vaccine in newly diagnosed glioma (dated by TCRdb to the early 2020s). In the study overall: Of the 30 or so patients who were treated, about 60% were male and roughly 38% were female, and the mean age was around 43 years. Peripheral blood samples were drawn at six visits, namely V03 (baseline), V05, V07, V10, V12 and V13. For exploratory analyses, about 25 treated patients had longitudinal TCRB deep sequencing done wherever samples were available. Prior to enrollment, standard therapy consisting of radiotherapy alone, temozolomide alone, or radiochemotherapy with temozolomide had been administered to patients, with the combination being received by most patients.

The label giving this sample's time point can be read as: baseline, week 1 (first vaccination visit). The sample's treatment or condition label, in plain terms: pre-vaccination baseline after standard-of-care therapy. Newly diagnosed WHO grade 3 or 4 IDH1-mutant astrocytomas showing loss of nuclear ATRX were present in the donors. The samples were drawn from NOA16, a multicentre, single-arm, open-label phase I trial in Germany that tested a mutant IDH1 peptide vaccine in humans for the first time. Blood drawn at visit V03 was used as the baseline sample for immunogenicity testing. Genomic DNA for TCRB sequencing was extracted from EDTA blood using the DNeasy Blood and Tissue Kit. Overall results and qualifications from the work: Vaccine-induced immune responses across multiple MHC alleles were detected in approximately 94% of patients. The authors stated that sample limitations prevented analyses of patient blood samples from being reproduced. Pseudoprogression seemed to be unrelated to changes in the top peripheral T cell clonotypes found by TCRB sequencing. Selection of PBMC samples for TCRB deep sequencing was based on availability.

In regard to this clone: Which antigen it targets is not known. It has no much larger one-base neighbor in the sample; base qualities were not kept.

The library relied on the immunoSEQ multiplex PCR assay. Rearranged TCR beta chain sequences were amplified using the hsTCRB Kit according to the manufacturer's protocol. TCRB libraries were sequenced on an Illumina MiSeq. The source study handled its data this way. The proprietary platform of the kit vendor was used for demultiplexing, trimming and gene mapping. TCRdb took over this immuneACCESS table, retaining in-frame rearrangements with V and J assigned. Such tables are incomplete; in checked studies, under half of the missing clones stem from an unresolved V gene, and the remainder is unexplained. From that table come the V and J calls and clone size; the DNA was used to work out D and trimming. Across this sample there are about 38,000 clones, with about 73% seen only once. Together, the top ten hold over 7.5% of the sample. Reading the germline V gene (reference sequence) gives CDR1 LNHDA and CDR2 SQIVND. From the cysteine through the phenylalanine, the CDR3 covers 13 amino acids. Only the CDR3 part of the read is kept: 39 bases, read in frame from the first base. V trim: 6 bases; J trim: 4 bases; unmatched bases: 4.

This specimen was PBMCs, taken from a glioma patient treated with radiotherapy, temozolomide or both. The sequence links TRBV19 to TRBJ2-5; 8 bases in between match TRBD2. The TCR originated in a man between 40 and 49 years old with glioma. Some clones in this sample may be carry-over from other donors' samples. The CDR3: CASSGGALETQYF. The nucleotides are TGTGCCAGTAGCGGGGGGGCTTTAGAGACCCAGTACTTC.